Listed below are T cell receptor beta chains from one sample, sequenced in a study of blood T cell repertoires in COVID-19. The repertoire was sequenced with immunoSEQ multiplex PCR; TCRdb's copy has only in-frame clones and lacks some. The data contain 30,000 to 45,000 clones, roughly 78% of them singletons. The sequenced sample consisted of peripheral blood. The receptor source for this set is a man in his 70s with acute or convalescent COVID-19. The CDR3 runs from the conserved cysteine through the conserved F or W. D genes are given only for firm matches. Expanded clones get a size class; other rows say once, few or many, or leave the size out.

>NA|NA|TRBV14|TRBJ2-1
CASSTRGTFYNEQFF
TGTGCCAGCAGCACCCGGGGTACGTTCTACAATGAGCAGTTCTTC
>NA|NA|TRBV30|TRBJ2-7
CAWSRRRTYEQYF
TGTGCCTGGAGTCGGAGGAGGACCTACGAGCAGTACTTC
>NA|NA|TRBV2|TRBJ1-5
CASSAPGRAQHF
TGTGCCAGCAGTGCCCCGGGTAGAGCCCAGCATTTT
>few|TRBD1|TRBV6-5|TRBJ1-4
CASSYRDRGEKLFF
TGTGCCAGCAGTTACCGGGACAGGGGTGAAAAACTGTTTTTT
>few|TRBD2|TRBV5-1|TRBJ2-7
CASSSNSGGPYEQYF
TGCGCCAGCAGCTCCAATAGCGGGGGGCCCTACGAGCAGTACTTC
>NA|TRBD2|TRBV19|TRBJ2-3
CASNPGLAVDTQYF
TGTGCCAGTAACCCGGGACTAGCGGTAGATACGCAGTATTTT
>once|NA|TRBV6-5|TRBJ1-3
CASRETGSSDTIYF
TGTGCCAGCAGGGAGACAGGTAGCTCAGACACCATATATTTT
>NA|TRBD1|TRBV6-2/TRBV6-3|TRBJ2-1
CASSYSMEGGSLSSYNEQFF
TGTGCCAGCAGTTACTCGATGGAAGGGGGCAGCCTGAGCTCCTACAATGAGCAGTTCTTC
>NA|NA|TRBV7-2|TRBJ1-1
CASSLNRAMNTEAFF
TGTGCCAGCAGCTTAAACAGGGCCATGAACACTGAAGCTTTCTTT
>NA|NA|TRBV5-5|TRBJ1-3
CASSFTRGSGNTIYF
TGTGCCAGCAGCTTTACAAGAGGCTCTGGAAACACCATATATTTT
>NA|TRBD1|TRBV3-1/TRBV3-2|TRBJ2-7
CASSQATGGGEQYF
TGTGCCAGCAGCCAAGCTACAGGGGGTGGAGAGCAGTACTTC
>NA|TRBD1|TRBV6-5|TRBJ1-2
CASSNLPGQGGGYTF
TGTGCCAGCAGTAATCTTCCGGGACAGGGGGGCGGCTACACCTTC
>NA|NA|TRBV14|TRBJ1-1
CASTRGLTDTEAFF
TGTGCCAGCACCCGAGGACTAACGGACACTGAAGCTTTCTTT
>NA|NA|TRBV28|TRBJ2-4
CASIDMQGLAKNIQYF
TGTGCCAGCATTGATATGCAGGGTCTAGCCAAAAACATTCAGTACTTC
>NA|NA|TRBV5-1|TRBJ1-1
CASSLAGHMNTEAFF
TGCGCCAGCAGCTTGGCTGGACATATGAACACTGAAGCTTTCTTT
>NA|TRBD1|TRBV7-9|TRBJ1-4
CASSQRQGSNEKLFF
TGTGCCAGCAGCCAGAGACAGGGGTCTAATGAAAAACTGTTTTTT
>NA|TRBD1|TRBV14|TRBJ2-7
CASSPDRAFYGQYF
TGTGCCAGCAGCCCGGACAGGGCTTTTTACGGGCAGTACTTC
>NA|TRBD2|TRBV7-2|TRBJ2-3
CASNSKGLGGDTQYF
TGTGCCAGCAACAGCAAAGGACTAGGTGGAGATACGCAGTATTTT
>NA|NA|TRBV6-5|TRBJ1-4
CASRRQGNEKLFF
TGTGCCAGCAGACGTCAGGGAAATGAAAAACTGTTTTTT
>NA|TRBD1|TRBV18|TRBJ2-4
CASSPTGTIAKNIQYF
TGTGCCAGCTCACCGACAGGGACAATAGCCAAAAACATTCAGTACTTC
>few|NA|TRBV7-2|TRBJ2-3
CASSLWGTPISTDTQYF
TGTGCCAGCAGCTTATGGGGCACCCCAATAAGCACAGATACGCAGTATTTT
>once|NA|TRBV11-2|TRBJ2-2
CASSLISTGELFF
TGTGCCAGCAGCTTAATCAGCACCGGGGAGCTGTTTTTT
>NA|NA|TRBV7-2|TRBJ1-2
CASSPEGRGRGGYTF
TGTGCCAGCAGCCCCGAGGGGCGCGGGAGAGGTGGCTACACCTTC
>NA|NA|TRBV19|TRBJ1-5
CASSMDLINQPQHF
TGTGCCAGTAGTATGGACTTAATCAATCAGCCCCAGCATTTT
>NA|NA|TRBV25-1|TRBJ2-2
CASSPLVVTGELFF
TGTGCCAGCAGCCCTTTAGTTGTGACCGGGGAGCTGTTTTTT
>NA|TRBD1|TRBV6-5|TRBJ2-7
CASSRDRGVSYEQYF
TGTGCCAGCAGCCGGGACAGGGGGGTGAGCTACGAGCAGTACTTC
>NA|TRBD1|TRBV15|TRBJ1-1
CATSRPTWDRDRVLTEAFF
TGTGCCACCAGCAGACCTACTTGGGACCGGGACAGGGTTCTGACTGAAGCTTTCTTT
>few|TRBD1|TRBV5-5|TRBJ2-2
CASSKGTGPATGELFF
TGTGCCAGCAGCAAGGGGACAGGACCTGCCACCGGGGAGCTGTTTTTT
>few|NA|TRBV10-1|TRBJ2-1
CASSRDINEQFF
TGCGCCAGCAGTCGGGACATCAATGAGCAGTTCTTC
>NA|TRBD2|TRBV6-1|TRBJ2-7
CASSSLAGGRYEQYF
TGTGCCAGCAGTTCTCTAGCGGGAGGGCGGTACGAGCAGTACTTC
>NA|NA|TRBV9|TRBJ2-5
CASSVQTGPQETQYF
TGTGCCAGCAGCGTTCAGACAGGACCTCAAGAGACCCAGTACTTC
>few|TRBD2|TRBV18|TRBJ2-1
CASSPTGNSGIGGEQFF
TGTGCCAGCTCACCTACAGGGAATAGCGGGATAGGGGGTGAGCAGTTCTTC
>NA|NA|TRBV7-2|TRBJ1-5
CASSLVIGQNQPQHF
TGTGCCAGCAGCTTAGTGATTGGGCAAAATCAGCCCCAGCATTTT
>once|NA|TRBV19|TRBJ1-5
CASNRGKASPGNQPQHF
TGTGCCAGTAATAGAGGCAAGGCTTCGCCGGGCAATCAGCCCCAGCATTTT
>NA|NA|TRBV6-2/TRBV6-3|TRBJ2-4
CASSYSSSNQYF
TGTGCCAGCAGTTACTCGTCGTCTAATCAGTACTTC
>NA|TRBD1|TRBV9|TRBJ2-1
CASSADRAGYNEQFF
TGTGCCAGCAGCGCGGACAGGGCAGGCTACAATGAGCAGTTCTTC
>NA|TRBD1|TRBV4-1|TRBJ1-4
CASSQDGTGRANEKLFF
TGCGCCAGCAGCCAAGATGGGACAGGGAGAGCTAATGAAAAACTGTTTTTT
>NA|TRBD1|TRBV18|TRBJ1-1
CASSPDRAEAFF
TGTGCCAGCTCACCCGACAGGGCTGAAGCTTTCTTT
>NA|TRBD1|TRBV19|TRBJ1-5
CASSRGGQGGNQPQHF
TGTGCCAGTAGTAGGGGGGGACAGGGAGGGAATCAGCCCCAGCATTTT
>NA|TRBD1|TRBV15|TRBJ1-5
CATSSRGQGDRQPQHF
TGTGCCACCAGCAGCCGGGGACAGGGGGATCGTCAGCCCCAGCATTTT
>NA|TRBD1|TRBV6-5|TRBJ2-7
CASSYLQGAGEQYF
TGTGCCAGCAGTTACTTACAGGGGGCGGGGGAGCAGTACTTC
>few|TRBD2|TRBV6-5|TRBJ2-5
CASSYSASGETQYF
TGTGCCAGCAGTTACTCGGCTAGCGGGGAGACCCAGTACTTC
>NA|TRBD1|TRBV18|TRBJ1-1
CASSPGQGRTEAFF
TGTGCCAGCTCCCCGGGACAGGGTCGAACTGAAGCTTTCTTT
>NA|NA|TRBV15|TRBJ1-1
CATSRDLIVAGSEAFF
TGTGCCACCAGCAGAGACCTTATAGTCGCAGGGTCGGAGGCTTTCTTT
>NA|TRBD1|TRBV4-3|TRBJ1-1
CASSQDWTGATEAFF
TGCGCCAGCAGCCAAGATTGGACAGGGGCCACTGAAGCTTTCTTT
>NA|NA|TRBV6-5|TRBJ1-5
CASSPRGQPQHF
TGTGCCAGCAGTCCGCGGGGACAGCCCCAGCATTTT
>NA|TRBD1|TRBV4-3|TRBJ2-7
CASSQEWTGYEQYF
TGCGCCAGCAGCCAAGAGTGGACAGGCTACGAGCAGTACTTC
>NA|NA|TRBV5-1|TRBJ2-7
CASSPGTLNYEQYF
TGCGCCAGCAGCCCCGGGACACTCAACTACGAGCAGTACTTC
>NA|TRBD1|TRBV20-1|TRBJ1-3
CSASASRGPGNTIYF
TGCAGTGCTAGTGCCAGCAGGGGGCCTGGAAACACCATATATTTT
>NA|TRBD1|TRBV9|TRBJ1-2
CASMGDSSYGYTF
TGTGCCAGCATGGGGGACAGCTCGTATGGCTACACCTTC
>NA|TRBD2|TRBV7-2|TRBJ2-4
CASRRSGIKNIQYF
TGTGCCAGCAGGCGCAGCGGGATCAAAAACATTCAGTACTTC
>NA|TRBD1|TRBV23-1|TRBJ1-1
CASSHLPGQFIPGRTEAFF
TGCGCCAGCAGTCATCTCCCGGGACAGTTTATACCCGGACGGACTGAAGCTTTCTTT
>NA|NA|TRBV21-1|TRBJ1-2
CASSISRDRGPIRYGYTF
TGTGCCAGCAGCATCAGCCGGGACAGGGGACCTATCCGCTATGGCTACACCTTC
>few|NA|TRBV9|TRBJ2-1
CASSVEAGGEQFF
TGTGCCAGCAGCGTAGAAGCTGGGGGGGAGCAGTTCTTC